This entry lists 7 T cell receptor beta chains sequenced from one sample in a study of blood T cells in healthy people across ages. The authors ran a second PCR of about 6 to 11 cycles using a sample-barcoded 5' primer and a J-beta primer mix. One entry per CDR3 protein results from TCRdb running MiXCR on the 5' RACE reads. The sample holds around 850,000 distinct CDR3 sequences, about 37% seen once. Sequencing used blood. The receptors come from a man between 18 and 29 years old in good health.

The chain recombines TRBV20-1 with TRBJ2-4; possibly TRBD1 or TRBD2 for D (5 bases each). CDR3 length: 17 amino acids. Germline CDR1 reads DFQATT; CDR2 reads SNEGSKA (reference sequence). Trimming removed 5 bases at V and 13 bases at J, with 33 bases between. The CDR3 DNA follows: TGCAGTGCTCGCCAGGGTTCTATCCTAGGACTTCTAAGTGAGCAGTACTTC. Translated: CSARQGSILGLLSEQYF.

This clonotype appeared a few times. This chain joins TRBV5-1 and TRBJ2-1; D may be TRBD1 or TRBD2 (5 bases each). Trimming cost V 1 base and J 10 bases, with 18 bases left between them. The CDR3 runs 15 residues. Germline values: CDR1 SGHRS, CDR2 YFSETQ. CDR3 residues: CASSLRGSTPGEQFF. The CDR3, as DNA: TGCGCCAGCAGCTTGCGGGGCTCGACCCCGGGGGAGCAGTTCTTC.

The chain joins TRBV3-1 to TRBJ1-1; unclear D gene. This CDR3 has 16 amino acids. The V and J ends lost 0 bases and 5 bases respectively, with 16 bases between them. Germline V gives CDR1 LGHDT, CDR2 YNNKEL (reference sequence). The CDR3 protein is CASSQEWPGYGTEAFF. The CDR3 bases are TGTGCCAGCAGCCAAGAGTGGCCGGGGTACGGAACTGAAGCTTTCTTT. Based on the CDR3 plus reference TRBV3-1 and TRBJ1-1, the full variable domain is DTAVSQTPKYLVTQMGNDKSIKCEQNLGHDTMYWYKQDSKKFLKIMFSYNNKELIINETVPNRFSPKSPDKAHLNLHINSLELGDSAVYFCASSQEWPGYGTEAFFGQGTRLTVV.

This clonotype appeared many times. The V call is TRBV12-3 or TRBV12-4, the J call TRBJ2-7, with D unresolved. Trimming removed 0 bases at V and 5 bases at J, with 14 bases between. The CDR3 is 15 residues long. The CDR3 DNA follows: TGTGCCAGCAGTTTAGCAGGACGGGTATTGAACGAGCAGTACTTC. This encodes CASSLAGRVLNEQYF.

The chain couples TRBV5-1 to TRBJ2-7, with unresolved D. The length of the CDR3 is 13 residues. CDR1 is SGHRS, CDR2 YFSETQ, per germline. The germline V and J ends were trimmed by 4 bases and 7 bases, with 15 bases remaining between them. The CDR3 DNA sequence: TGCGCCAGCAGCCGTCAGCCTGGGGATGAGCAGTACTTC. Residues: CASSRQPGDEQYF.

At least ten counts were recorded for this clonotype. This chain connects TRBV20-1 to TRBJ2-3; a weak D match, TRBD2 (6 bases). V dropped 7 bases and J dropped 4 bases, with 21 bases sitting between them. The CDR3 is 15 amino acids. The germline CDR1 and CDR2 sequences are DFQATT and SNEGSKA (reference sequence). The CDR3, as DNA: TGCAGTGTCGGACGGGACTTCGCACCTGCAGATACGCAGTATTTT. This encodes CSVGRDFAPADTQYF.

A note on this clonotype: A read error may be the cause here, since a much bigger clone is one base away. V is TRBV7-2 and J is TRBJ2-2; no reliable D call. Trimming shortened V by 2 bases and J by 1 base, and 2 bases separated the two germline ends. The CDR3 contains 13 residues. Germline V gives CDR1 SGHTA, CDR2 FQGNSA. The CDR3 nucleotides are TGTGCCAGCAGCTTAAGGAACACCGGGGAGCTGTTTTTT. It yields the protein CASSLRNTGELFF. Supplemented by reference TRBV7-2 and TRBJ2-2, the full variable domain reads GAGVSQSPSNKVTEKGKDVELRCDPISGHTALYWYRQSLGQGLEFLIYFQGNSAPDKSGLPSDRFSAERTGGSVSTLTIQRTQQEDSAVYLCASSLRNTGELFFGEGSRLTVL.